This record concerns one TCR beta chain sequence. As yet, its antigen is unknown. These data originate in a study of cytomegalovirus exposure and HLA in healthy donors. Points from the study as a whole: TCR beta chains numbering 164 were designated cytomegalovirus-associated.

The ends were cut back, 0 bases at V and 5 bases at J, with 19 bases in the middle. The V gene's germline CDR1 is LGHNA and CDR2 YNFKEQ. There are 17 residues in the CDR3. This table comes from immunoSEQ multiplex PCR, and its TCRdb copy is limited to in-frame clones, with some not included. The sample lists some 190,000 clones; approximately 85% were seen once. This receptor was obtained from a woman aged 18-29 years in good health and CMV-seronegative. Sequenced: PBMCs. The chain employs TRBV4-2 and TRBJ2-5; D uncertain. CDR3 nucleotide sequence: TGTGCCAGCAGCCAAGATCGGTACTCCTCACCGATGGAGACCCAGTACTTC. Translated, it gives CASSQDRYSSPMETQYF.